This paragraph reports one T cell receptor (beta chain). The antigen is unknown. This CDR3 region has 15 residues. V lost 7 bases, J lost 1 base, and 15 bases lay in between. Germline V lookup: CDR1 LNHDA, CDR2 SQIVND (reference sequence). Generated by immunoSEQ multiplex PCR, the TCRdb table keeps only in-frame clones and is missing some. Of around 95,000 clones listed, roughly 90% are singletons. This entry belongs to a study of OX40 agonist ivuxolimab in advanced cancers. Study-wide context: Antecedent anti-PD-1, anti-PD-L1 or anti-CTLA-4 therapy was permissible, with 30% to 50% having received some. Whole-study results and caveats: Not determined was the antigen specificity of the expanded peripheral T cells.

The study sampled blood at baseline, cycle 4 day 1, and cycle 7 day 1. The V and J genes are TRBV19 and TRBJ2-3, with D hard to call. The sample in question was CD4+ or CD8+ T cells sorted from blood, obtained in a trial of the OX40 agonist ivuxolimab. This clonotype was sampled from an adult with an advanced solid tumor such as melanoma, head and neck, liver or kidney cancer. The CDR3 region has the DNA TGTGCCAGTAATAGGCCGCTTGCCGGCACAGATACGCAGTATTTT. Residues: CASNRPLAGTDTQYF. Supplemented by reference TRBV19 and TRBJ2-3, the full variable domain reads DGGITQSPKYLFRKEGQNVTLSCEQNLNHDAMYWYRQDPGQGLRLIYYSQIVNDFQKGDIAEGYSVSREKKESFPLTVTSAQKNPTAFYLCASNRPLAGTDTQYFGPGTRLTVL.